The 27 T cell receptor beta chains reported below all come from one sample, sequenced in a study of T cell responses to AZD1222 COVID-19 vaccine. Measured with immunoSEQ multiplex PCR; TCRdb has only the in-frame clones, and not every one. Of approximately 180,000 clones in the sample, 87% are singletons; the top ten hold approximately 2.5%. Specimen: peripheral blood, collected on day 0 of AZD1222 vaccination. All receptors come from an adult in good health.

This chain links TRBV19 with TRBJ1-1, with 10 bases that match TRBD1. After removal of 4 bases from V and 3 bases from J, the junction contained 8 bases not matched to a gene. Germline V gene data show CDR1 as LNHDA and CDR2 as SQIVND (reference sequence). CDR3 length: 16 residues. The CDR3 region has the DNA TGTGCCAGTAGTACCCGACAGGGGGCCACCGACACTGAAGCTTTCTTT. This codes for CASSTRQGATDTEAFF.

The rearrangement links TRBV10-1 to TRBJ2-7, with D unresolved. Germline CDR1 and CDR2: WNHNN and SYGVQD (reference sequence). The CDR3 length is 13 residues. V was pared by 4 bases and J by 3 bases, with 10 bases between. CDR3: CASSGTMGYEQYF. The CDR3 bases are TGCGCCAGCAGTGGAACCATGGGCTACGAGCAGTACTTC.

The V gene is TRBV7-2, the J gene TRBJ2-5; D gene uncertain. CDR1 SGHTA and CDR2 FQGNSA come from the germline V gene. V was pared by 4 bases and J by 3 bases, with 15 bases between. The CDR3 length is 15 residues. In nucleotides, the CDR3 is TGTGCCAGCAGCTCGGACGGAGTGTGGGAAGAGACCCAGTACTTC. Translation gives CASSSDGVWEETQYF.

The chain uses TRBV3-1 (or the pseudogene TRBV3-2) and TRBJ1-5; TRBD1 might be the D (5 bases). This CDR3 comprises 16 residues. V shed 4 bases and J shed 3 bases, with 16 bases lying between them. Germline loops: CDR1 LGHDT, CDR2 YNNKEL (reference sequence). CDR3 sequence: CASSPYSGTSNQPQHF. CDR3 DNA: TGTGCCAGCAGCCCTTATTCGGGGACCTCCAATCAGCCCCAGCATTTT.

V gene TRBV27 combines with J gene TRBJ2-3; 8 bases agree with TRBD1. Germline trimming cut 6 bases from V and 1 base from J; bases unmatched to any gene: 6. Germline values: CDR1 MNHEY, CDR2 SMNVEV (reference sequence). This CDR3 spans 15 amino acids. In DNA, the CDR3 is TGTGCCAGCAGAGTCCCGGGACAGGGCACAGATACGCAGTATTTT. This gives the protein CASRVPGQGTDTQYF.

The rearrangement links TRBV6-5 to TRBJ1-1, with D unclear. The V end lost 6 bases, the J end lost 3 bases, and 8 bases lay between the germline ends. Looked up from germline, CDR1 is MNHEY and CDR2 is SVGAGI. The CDR3 is 12 residues long. The CDR3 loop reads CASRPGYTEAFF. The CDR3 DNA is TGTGCCAGCAGGCCAGGTTACACTGAAGCTTTCTTT.

This chain links TRBV18 with TRBJ2-5; D not resolved. CDR1 is KGHSH and CDR2 is LQKENI in the germline V gene. Between the trimmed V and J ends, which lost 3 bases and 5 bases, there was a span of 4 bases. The CDR3 extends over 11 amino acids. DNA for the CDR3: TGTGCCAGCTCACCGCGGGAGACCCAGTACTTC. It translates to CASSPRETQYF.

The count of this clone is one. The chain recombines TRBV19 with TRBJ1-5; 7 nucleotides align to TRBD1. In germline, CDR1 is LNHDA, CDR2 SQIVND (reference sequence). Trimming removed 6 bases from V and 4 bases from J; junction bases left unmatched: 9. This CDR3 has 15 residues. CDR3 region: CASRPAGTANQPQHF. The DNA of the CDR3 is TGTGCCAGTAGGCCCGCCGGGACAGCAAATCAGCCCCAGCATTTT.

The CDR3 DNA reads as TGTGCCAGCAGTTACCGCAGCTACTACGAGCAGTACTTC. This encodes CASSYRSYYEQYF. V usage is TRBV6-2 or TRBV6-3 and J usage is TRBJ2-7; D is unclear. The CDR3 totals 13 residues. The V and J ends lost 2 bases and 3 bases respectively, with 8 bases between them. CDR1 and CDR2 (germline): MNHEY, SVGEGT.

The CDR3 loop reads CASSMTGTGIFSNQPQHF. CDR3 nucleotides: TGTGCCAGTAGTATGACAGGGACAGGGATCTTTAGCAATCAGCCCCAGCATTTT. The chain combines TRBV19 with TRBJ1-5; 9 nucleotides agree with TRBD1. V lost 3 bases, J lost 0 bases, and 9 bases stayed unmatched. The CDR3 sequence is 18 residues long. CDR1 is LNHDA and CDR2 is SQIVND in the germline V gene (reference sequence).

The V and J genes are TRBV9 and TRBJ1-6; 9 bases are shared with TRBD1. CDR3 length: 16 amino acids. The trim removed 3 bases at V and 0 bases at J, leaving 1 base unmatched. Germline values: CDR1 SGDLS, CDR2 YYNGEE. CDR3 coding DNA: TGTGCCAGCAGCGGACAGGGGGGCTCCTATAATTCACCCCTCCACTTT. As protein: CASSGQGGSYNSPLHF.

This rearrangement joins TRBV2 to TRBJ1-3; 7 bases map to TRBD1. J was trimmed by 0 bases and V by 5 bases; bases with no gene match: 7. Germline-derived CDR1 and CDR2 are SNHLY and FYNNEI. The CDR3 is 16 amino acids. The CDR3 nucleotides are TGTGCCAGCAGTTTAACCCGGGACAGCTCTGGAAACACCATATATTTT. Translated: CASSLTRDSSGNTIYF.

The V and J genes are TRBV10-2 and TRBJ1-5; 9 nucleotides agree with TRBD1. After removal of 8 bases from V and 6 bases from J, the junction contained 5 bases not matched to a gene. This CDR3 region has 13 residues. The germline gives CDR1 WSHSY, CDR2 SAAADI. This chain's CDR3 is CASGQGLRQPQHF. CDR3 in DNA: TGCGCCAGCGGACAGGGGCTGCGTCAGCCCCAGCATTTT.

The J gene is TRBJ2-2, the V gene TRBV19; D unresolved. This CDR3 comprises 13 residues. Trimming took off 1 base at V and 9 bases at J, with 9 bases between the two ends. CDR1 and CDR2 (germline): LNHDA, SQIVND (reference sequence). CDR3 nucleotide sequence: TGTGCCAGTAGTATAGGTGGGAACCGGGAGCTGTTTTTT. Its translation is CASSIGGNRELFF. The variable domain in full, completed from reference TRBV19 and TRBJ2-2, reads DGGITQSPKYLFRKEGQNVTLSCEQNLNHDAMYWYRQDPGQGLRLIYYSQIVNDFQKGDIAEGYSVSREKKESFPLTVTSAQKNPTAFYLCASSIGGNRELFFGEGSRLTVL.

V usage is TRBV6-5 and J usage is TRBJ2-3; 11 bases map to TRBD2. CDR3 length: 15 amino acids. With 6 bases clipped from V and 1 base from J, the junction kept 3 bases outside the gene matches. Germline values: CDR1 MNHEY, CDR2 SVGAGI. The CDR3 spells CASRAGLAGTDTQYF. CDR3 in DNA: TGTGCCAGCAGAGCGGGACTAGCGGGCACAGATACGCAGTATTTT.

This sequence joins TRBV10-2 and TRBJ1-2; no clear D gene. V lost 0 bases to trimming and J lost 8 bases, with 7 bases between them. Germline CDR1 is WSHSY and CDR2 is SAAADI. The CDR3 runs to 12 residues. CDR3 sequence: CASSESVTGYTF. The CDR3 nucleotides are TGCGCCAGCAGTGAGTCCGTCACAGGCTACACCTTC.

This clone was seen once. This chain uses TRBV6-5 with TRBJ1-5; D unclear. Germline CDR1 reads MNHEY; CDR2 reads SVGAGI. This CDR3 has 15 residues. V shed 8 bases and J shed 11 bases, with 25 bases lying between them. The CDR3 loop is CASASSRRVNPAQHF. CDR3 nucleotide sequence: TGTGCCAGCGCCTCCTCGAGACGAGTCAATCCGGCCCAGCATTTT.

The chain uses TRBV5-1 and TRBJ2-6; TRBD2 aligns across 11 bases. This CDR3 is built from 17 residues. V shed 0 bases, J shed 2 bases, and the junction held 1 base outside the gene matches. CDR1 and CDR2 from the germline V gene are SGHRS and YFSETQ. CDR3 sequence: CASSLGLAGTGANVLTF. DNA of the CDR3: TGCGCCAGCAGCTTGGGACTAGCGGGAACTGGGGCCAACGTCCTGACTTTC.

The genes are TRBV11-3 and TRBJ2-2; TRBD2 aligns across 9 bases. Germline-derived CDR1 and CDR2 are SGHNT and YENEEA. The V segment lost 5 bases and the J segment 4 bases; nucleotides outside the gene matches: 5. The CDR3 loop spans 15 amino acids. The CDR3 nucleotides read TGTGCCAGCAGCCGGAATAGCGGGAGCACCGGGGAGCTGTTTTTT. Translation: CASSRNSGSTGELFF.

The chain employs TRBV3-1 (or the pseudogene TRBV3-2) and TRBJ2-1, with 9 bases lining up with TRBD2. The CDR3 loop spans 17 amino acids. The J segment lost 5 bases and the V segment lost 5 bases, leaving 13 bases of the junction unmatched. Germline-derived CDR1 and CDR2 are LGHDT and YNNKEL (reference sequence). DNA of the CDR3: TGTGCCAGCAGCTCCCCGACTAGCGGACTGATAAACAATGAGCAGTTCTTC. Translated: CASSSPTSGLINNEQFF.

This clone was recorded once. The chain combines TRBV15 with TRBJ1-4; 9 nucleotides match TRBD1. Trimming removed 5 bases from V and 4 bases from J; junction bases left unmatched: 5. Germline CDR1 and CDR2: LNHNV and YYDKDF (reference sequence). The CDR3 runs to 15 residues. The CDR3 here is CATSPMGQGNEKLFF. The CDR3 DNA is TGTGCCACCAGCCCGATGGGACAGGGTAATGAAAAACTGTTTTTT. Full variable domain (rest looked up from reference TRBV15 and TRBJ1-4): DAMVIQNPRYQVTQFGKPVTLSCSQTLNHNVMYWYQQKSSQAPKLLFHYYDKDFNNEADTPDNFQSRRPNTSFCFLDIRSPGLGDTAMYLCATSPMGQGNEKLFFGSGTQLSVL.

V is TRBV2 and J is TRBJ1-6; TRBD1 is a possible D gene (6 bases). CDR3 length: 14 amino acids. Germline-derived CDR1 and CDR2 are SNHLY and FYNNEI. The V end lost 8 bases, the J end lost 5 bases, and 13 bases lay between the germline ends. The CDR3 sequence is CASGPGTNNSPLHF. DNA of the CDR3: TGTGCCAGCGGGCCAGGGACAAATAATTCACCCCTCCACTTT. The full variable domain, rest sourced from reference TRBV2 and TRBJ1-6, is EPEVTQTPSHQVTQMGQEVILRCVPISNHLYFYWYRQILGQKVEFLVSFYNNEISEKSEIFDDQFSVERPDGSNFTLKIRSTKLEDSAMYFCASGPGTNNSPLHFGNGTRLTVT.

This clone was detected once. The V and J genes are TRBV18 and TRBJ2-5, with a weak D call TRBD1 (8 bases). The CDR3 sequence is 15 residues long. Germline lookup yields CDR1 KGHSH and CDR2 LQKENI. V lost 2 bases, J lost 2 bases, and 12 bases lay in between. In DNA form, the CDR3 reads TGTGCCAGCTCACCAGGACAGGGAGGGCAAGAGACCCAGTACTTC. Translating gives CASSPGQGGQETQYF. Full variable domain (outside the CDR3, taken from reference TRBV18 and TRBJ2-5): NAGVMQNPRHLVRRRGQEARLRCSPMKGHSHVYWYRQLPEEGLKFMVYLQKENIIDESGMPKERFSAEFPKEGPSILRIQQVVRGDSAAYFCASSPGQGGQETQYFGPGTRLLVL.

The chain employs TRBV5-1 and TRBJ2-7; 7 bases line up with TRBD2. The junction had 12 bases not matched to a gene; V was cut back by 8 bases and J by 4 bases. CDR1 SGHRS and CDR2 YFSETQ come from the germline V gene. The CDR3 covers 14 residues. The CDR3 region is CASTGGDYGYEQYF. CDR3 DNA sequence: TGCGCCAGTACCGGAGGGGACTACGGATACGAGCAGTACTTC.

The V gene is TRBV28, the J gene TRBJ1-4, with a tentative D call TRBD1 (6 bases). This CDR3 comprises 11 residues. V shed 11 bases and J shed 6 bases, with 10 bases lying between them. CDR1 MDHEN and CDR2 SYDVKM come from the germline V gene. The CDR3 loop reads CAVHRDEKLFF. In DNA form, the CDR3 reads TGTGCCGTCCACAGGGATGAAAAACTGTTTTTT.

The chain recombines TRBV4-1 with TRBJ1-2; D may be TRBD1 (5 bases). The CDR3 spans 16 residues. Per the germline V gene, CDR1 is MGHRA and CDR2 is YSYEKL. Trimming shortened V by 1 base and J by 6 bases, and 18 bases separated the two germline ends. The CDR3 nucleotides are TGCGCCAGCAGCCAAGTCCCCAGCACAGGATCCCATGGCTACACCTTC. It encodes CASSQVPSTGSHGYTF.

The V gene is TRBV19, the J gene TRBJ2-7; TRBD2 agrees at 14 bases. Germline V gene data show CDR1 as LNHDA and CDR2 as SQIVND (reference sequence). The CDR3 loop spans 15 amino acids. V lost 6 bases and J lost 3; bases outside the gene matches: 4. The CDR3 loop reads CASRGTSGSRYEQYF. The CDR3 coding sequence is TGTGCCAGTAGGGGGACTAGCGGGAGTCGCTACGAGCAGTACTTC.